This T cell receptor beta chain appears in the sequencing data of a study of T cell responses to AZD1222 COVID-19 vaccine. To note about this clone: Antigen: not known.

Clones were sequenced by immunoSEQ multiplex PCR, and TCRdb holds only the in-frame ones, with some missing. The table lists some 170,000 clones, around 89% of them singletons. General study points: The donor group comprised mostly white British people and more females; the analysis possibly underestimated clonal diversity. Dominant CD4 TCR responses targeted spike regions 160-218 and 743-854.

Germline values: CDR1 KGHSH, CDR2 LQKENI. The CDR3 is made up of 14 amino acids. V was cut by 2 bases and J by 7 bases, with 14 bases left in between. This receptor was identified in an adult who received the MenACWY meningococcal vaccine as a control. The chain has TRBV18 and TRBJ1-1, with D unresolved. Here the sequenced sample was peripheral blood, taken 28 days after the second dose of the MenACWY control vaccine. The CDR3 loop is CASSPSLPAGEAFF. CDR3 DNA sequence: TGTGCCAGCTCACCATCTCTACCGGCGGGTGAAGCTTTCTTT. Complete variable domain (other parts from reference TRBV18 and TRBJ1-1): NAGVMQNPRHLVRRRGQEARLRCSPMKGHSHVYWYRQLPEEGLKFMVYLQKENIIDESGMPKERFSAEFPKEGPSILRIQQVVRGDSAAYFCASSPSLPAGEAFFGQGTRLTVV.